This T cell receptor (beta chain) emerged from a study of blood T cells in healthy people across ages. This clonotype was detected only a few times. With a J-beta primer mix and a sample-barcoded 5' primer, a second PCR ran about 7 to 12 cycles. TCRdb called the 5' RACE reads again in MiXCR, with one record for every CDR3 protein. The sample yields about 1 million distinct CDR3 sequences, under 45% seen once. The CDR3 length is 17 residues. V gave up 3 bases and J gave up 6 bases, with 24 bases separating them. Per the germline V gene, CDR1 is DFQATT and CDR2 is SNEGSKA (reference sequence). The sample comprised blood. This chain links TRBV20-1 with TRBJ1-5, with D possibly TRBD1 on 6 matching bases. The origin of this receptor is a woman aged 60-70 years in good health. The CDR3 is CSARTQGGGRSSQPQHF. The DNA of the CDR3 is TGCAGTGCTAGGACCCAAGGTGGGGGGCGATCGAGTCAGCCCCAGCATTTT.